Below, 26 T cell receptor beta chains from the same sample are listed, as sequenced in a study of T cells in Graves' hyperthyroidism and ophthalmopathy. From RNA transcripts, TCR beta CDR3 regions were amplified. Researchers ran a first-round RT-PCR on the TCR CDR3 using the HTBI primer set. Each CDR3 protein is one row after TCRdb ran MiXCR on the multiplex PCR reads. Of 650,000 to 800,000 distinct CDR3 sequences listed, just under 45% were seen once; the top ten hold approximately 7.2%. The sample consisted of peripheral blood or thyroid tissue (not recorded which). The receptor set was obtained from an adult man with Graves' disease, either hyperthyroidism or ophthalmopathy (not recorded which).

The gene calls are TRBV6-5 and TRBJ1-2; the match to TRBD1 covers 11 bases. The CDR3 sequence is 14 residues long. Trimming took 5 bases from V and 7 from J; bases not matched to a gene: 6. Germline CDR1 reads MNHEY; CDR2 reads SVGAGI. The CDR3 sequence is CASSGTGGTGGYTF. CDR3 in DNA: TGTGCCAGCAGTGGGACAGGGGGGACGGGTGGCTACACCTTC.

As regards this clonotype: A read error is possible here, since a much larger clone lies one base away. The genes are TRBV24-1 and TRBJ1-1; TRBD1 might be the D (5 bases). This CDR3 is built from 13 residues. The V end lost 12 bases, the J end lost 3 bases, and 16 bases lay between the germline ends. Germline lookup yields CDR1 KGHDR and CDR2 SFDVKD. Here the CDR3 DNA reads TGTGCCGCTAATGGTTGGGGGGACACTGAAGCTTTCTTT. Protein: CAANGWGDTEAFF.

V usage is TRBV7-3 and J usage is TRBJ1-4, with D maybe TRBD1 (6 bases). Trimming removed 7 bases from V and 6 bases from J, with 12 bases in between. Germline CDR1 is SGHTA and CDR2 is FQGTGA. The CDR3 runs to 13 residues. The CDR3 DNA reads as TGTGCCAGCACCAAAGGGGGGCATGAAAAACTGTTTTTT. It yields the protein CASTKGGHEKLFF.

The chain carries TRBV5-1 and TRBJ2-7; no definite D call. The CDR3 loop spans 13 amino acids. Germline assignment: CDR1 SGHRS and CDR2 YFSETQ. Trimming left V 1 base short and J 4 bases short, with 9 bases between. This CDR3 reads CASSLWKGYEQYF. The CDR3 DNA reads TGCGCCAGCAGCTTGTGGAAGGGTTACGAGCAGTACTTC.

This clonotype was seen a handful of times. This sequence joins TRBV2 and TRBJ1-5; 7 nucleotides align to TRBD1. The CDR3 runs to 16 residues. Germline V CDR1 and CDR2: SNHLY, FYNNEI. The V gene end was trimmed by 5 bases and the J gene end by 2 bases; junction bases not matched to a gene: 9. CDR3 sequence: CASSPTGRGRNQPQHF. CDR3 nucleotides: TGTGCCAGCAGTCCGACAGGGCGGGGACGCAATCAGCCCCAGCATTTT.

This clonotype was recorded a few times. The chain uses TRBV7-6 and TRBJ2-2; the D gene is possibly TRBD1 (5 bases). Germline lookup yields CDR1 SGHVS and CDR2 FNYEAQ. V was shortened by 1 base and J by 1 base, with 13 bases between the two germline ends. The CDR3 spans 17 residues. The CDR3 region is CASSLGLQGMNTGELFF. CDR3 in DNA: TGTGCCAGCAGCTTAGGTCTCCAGGGAATGAACACCGGGGAGCTGTTTTTT.

This chain uses TRBV9 with TRBJ1-1, with 8 bases aligning to TRBD1. The germline V gene has CDR1 SGDLS and CDR2 YYNGEE. The CDR3 length is 14 residues. V trimming: 4 bases; J trimming: 2 bases; junction bases outside the gene matches: 4. DNA for the CDR3: TGTGCCAGCAGCCCAGGGGGCTTTAACACTGAAGCTTTCTTT. Its translation: CASSPGGFNTEAFF.

The chain links TRBV7-2 to TRBJ1-4; D possibly corresponds to TRBD1 (6 bases). Per germline, CDR1 SGHTA and CDR2 FQGNSA. The CDR3 is made up of 13 amino acids. V lost 10 bases and J 4 bases, leaving 13 bases between the germline ends. The CDR3 reads CATQRGVNEKLFF. CDR3 DNA: TGTGCCACCCAAAGGGGGGTTAATGAAAAACTGTTTTTT.

This clonotype was found once. The chain couples TRBV20-1 to TRBJ1-1, with D perhaps TRBD1 (6 bases). V shed 5 bases and J shed 2 bases, with 15 bases lying between them. This CDR3 is 14 amino acids long. Germline V gene lookup returns CDR1 DFQATT and CDR2 SNEGSKA (reference sequence). CDR3 loop: CSAQQGNGNTEAFF. The CDR3 DNA reads TGCAGTGCTCAGCAGGGGAATGGAAACACTGAAGCTTTCTTT.

This clonotype was seen a few times. The rearrangement links TRBV7-2 to TRBJ2-2; D might be TRBD1 (6 bases). This CDR3 has 14 amino acids. The germline gives CDR1 SGHTA, CDR2 FQGNSA. With 6 bases removed from V and 5 bases from J, the gap between germline ends came to 13 bases. DNA of the CDR3: TGTGCCAGCAGATTCCCCGACAGGACCGGGGAGCTGTTTTTT. This translates into CASRFPDRTGELFF.

V is TRBV20-1 and J is TRBJ2-7; the D gene is possibly TRBD2 (5 bases). The CDR3 has 13 amino acids. V gave up 3 bases and J gave up 0 bases, with 9 bases separating them. Germline V gives CDR1 DFQATT, CDR2 SNEGSKA (reference sequence). The CDR3 coding sequence is TGCAGTGCTAGCGGGGTCAGCTCCTACGAGCAGTACTTC. The encoded protein is CSASGVSSYEQYF.

About this clonotype: A much larger clone lies a single base off, so this may be a read error. The rearrangement joins TRBV24-1 to TRBJ1-5; D is undetermined. The CDR3 spans 13 residues. The germline V gene has CDR1 KGHDR and CDR2 SFDVKD. In DNA form, the CDR3 reads TGTGCCACCAGTTACCCGGGGAATCAGCACCAGCATTTT. Protein sequence: CATSYPGNQHQHF.

Details on this clonotype: Since a much larger clone is just one base distant, this may be a read error. The genes are TRBV20-1 and TRBJ1-4; D might be TRBD1 (5 bases). Trimming stripped 1 base from V and 9 bases from J, with 9 bases between. The germline gives CDR1 DFQATT, CDR2 SNEGSKA (reference sequence). This CDR3 has 12 residues. The CDR3, as DNA: TGCAGTGCTAGAGTTGACAGTCAAAAACTGTTTTTT. Translated: CSARVDSQKLFF.

V is TRBV20-1 and J is TRBJ2-7; 14 nucleotides align to TRBD2. Germline V gene sequence: CDR1 DFQATT, CDR2 SNEGSKA (reference sequence). This CDR3 is 14 amino acids long. The J segment lost 10 bases and the V segment lost 1 base, leaving 6 bases of the junction unmatched. CDR3 DNA sequence: TGCAGTGCTAGAGGGGGTGGGACTAGCGGGGGCCAGTACTTC. Its translation is CSARGGGTSGGQYF.

This clonotype was seen many times. The J gene is TRBJ2-7, the V gene TRBV7-2; D not resolved. CDR3 length equals 15 residues. Trimming left V 4 bases short and J 4 bases short, with 17 bases between. Germline V CDR1 and CDR2: SGHTA, FQGNSA. The CDR3, as DNA: TGTGCCAGCAGCTCCCAGGATCTCCCATGGTACGAGCAGTACTTC. As protein: CASSSQDLPWYEQYF.

This clonotype has ten or more counts. The germline gene is not matched at one end of the junction; a read error may be the cause. This rearrangement joins TRBV7-3 to TRBJ2-7; a weak D match, TRBD1 (6 bases). The CDR3 totals 13 residues. Per the germline V gene, CDR1 is SGHTA and CDR2 is FQGTGA. The CDR3 DNA follows: TGCGCCAGCAGCCAGGCCGGGACAACAGAGCAGTACTTC. It yields the protein CASSQAGTTEQYF.

V and J are TRBV2 and TRBJ1-5, with D perhaps TRBD1 (6 bases). The germline V and J ends were trimmed by 5 bases and 3 bases, with 14 bases remaining between them. The V gene's germline CDR1 is SNHLY and CDR2 FYNNEI. The CDR3 is 15 residues long. The CDR3 loop is CASSYPGTHNQPQHF. The DNA for the CDR3 is TGTGCCAGCAGTTATCCCGGGACACACAATCAGCCCCAGCATTTT.

The chain uses TRBV5-1 and TRBJ2-2; D is uncertain. The germline CDR1 and CDR2 sequences are SGHRS and YFSETQ. Trimming pared 3 bases from V and 7 bases from J, leaving 13 bases between. The CDR3 has 14 amino acids. The CDR3 sequence: CASSSLTGHGELFF. CDR3 in DNA: TGCGCCAGCAGCTCCTTAACTGGGCACGGGGAGCTGTTTTTT.

V and J are TRBV2 and TRBJ2-5; a weak D match, TRBD2 (6 bases). Trimming stripped 4 bases from V and 5 bases from J, with 11 bases between. In germline, CDR1 is SNHLY, CDR2 FYNNEI. The CDR3 loop spans 13 amino acids. DNA for the CDR3: TGTGCCAGCAGTGGGGCGGGGTGGGAGACCCAGTACTTC. Amino acid sequence: CASSGAGWETQYF.

The CDR3 nucleotides are TGTGCCAGCAGTTTTAAGAGAGAACCTGAAGCTTTCTTT. Protein product: CASSFKREPEAFF. The rearrangement links TRBV12-3 or TRBV12-4 to TRBJ1-1; D unclear. The germline V and J ends were trimmed by 3 bases and 6 bases, with 11 bases remaining between them. The CDR3 contains 13 residues.

This clonotype was seen only a few times. The chain carries TRBV7-2 and TRBJ1-3; D unresolved. The CDR3 covers 14 residues. Germline V CDR1 and CDR2: SGHTA, FQGNSA. Deletions cut 5 bases from V and 5 bases from J, with 13 bases between. CDR3 amino acids: CASSPRQGRNTIYF. In DNA, the CDR3 is TGTGCCAGCAGCCCTCGACAAGGCAGAAACACCATATATTTT.

This clonotype was detected ten times or more. This sequence joins TRBV20-1 and TRBJ1-2, with 7 positions matching TRBD1. The CDR3 totals 15 residues. Looked up from germline, CDR1 is DFQATT and CDR2 is SNEGSKA (reference sequence). V lost 3 bases to trimming and J lost 6 bases; unmatched junction nucleotides: 13. CDR3 bases: TGCAGTGCTAGCAAGACAGGGTCCAGGACAGATGGCTACACCTTC. It translates to CSASKTGSRTDGYTF.

This clonotype was recorded at least ten times. V usage is TRBV7-2 and J usage is TRBJ1-1; D unclear. Deletions cut 2 bases from V and 9 bases from J, with 19 bases between. From germline, CDR1 is SGHTA and CDR2 FQGNSA. The CDR3 runs to 15 residues. CDR3 DNA: TGTGCCAGCAGCTTAAATCCCGGACGGCCGGATCAAGCTTTCTTT. Its translation: CASSLNPGRPDQAFF.

At least ten counts were recorded for this clonotype. The J gene is TRBJ1-1, the V gene TRBV10-3, with TRBD1 matching 9 bases. Germline lookup yields CDR1 ENHRY and CDR2 SYGVKD. V was pared by 4 bases and J by 1 base, with 7 bases of the junction left unmatched. The CDR3 runs 16 residues. CDR3 sequence reads: CAISGHLDRGNTEAFF. DNA for the CDR3: TGTGCCATCAGTGGACATCTGGACAGGGGGAACACTGAAGCTTTCTTT.

In nucleotides, the CDR3 is TGTGCCAGCAGCCACCGGACAGGAAGCTCCTATAATTCACCCCTCCACTTT. As protein: CASSHRTGSSYNSPLHF. V is TRBV7-8 and J is TRBJ1-6, with 7 nucleotides matching TRBD1. The CDR3 sequence is 17 residues long. Trimming took 5 bases from V and 0 from J; bases not matched to a gene: 7. Germline V CDR1 and CDR2: SGHVS, FQNEAQ.

This chain uses TRBV25-1 with TRBJ1-1, with TRBD1 identical over 9 bases. Per germline, CDR1 MGHDK and CDR2 SYGVNS. The trim removed 3 bases at V and 3 bases at J, leaving 5 bases unmatched. The CDR3 is 15 residues long. The DNA for the CDR3 is TGTGCCAGCAGTGAGGGACAGGGCGGGGACACTGAAGCTTTCTTT. It is translated as CASSEGQGGDTEAFF.